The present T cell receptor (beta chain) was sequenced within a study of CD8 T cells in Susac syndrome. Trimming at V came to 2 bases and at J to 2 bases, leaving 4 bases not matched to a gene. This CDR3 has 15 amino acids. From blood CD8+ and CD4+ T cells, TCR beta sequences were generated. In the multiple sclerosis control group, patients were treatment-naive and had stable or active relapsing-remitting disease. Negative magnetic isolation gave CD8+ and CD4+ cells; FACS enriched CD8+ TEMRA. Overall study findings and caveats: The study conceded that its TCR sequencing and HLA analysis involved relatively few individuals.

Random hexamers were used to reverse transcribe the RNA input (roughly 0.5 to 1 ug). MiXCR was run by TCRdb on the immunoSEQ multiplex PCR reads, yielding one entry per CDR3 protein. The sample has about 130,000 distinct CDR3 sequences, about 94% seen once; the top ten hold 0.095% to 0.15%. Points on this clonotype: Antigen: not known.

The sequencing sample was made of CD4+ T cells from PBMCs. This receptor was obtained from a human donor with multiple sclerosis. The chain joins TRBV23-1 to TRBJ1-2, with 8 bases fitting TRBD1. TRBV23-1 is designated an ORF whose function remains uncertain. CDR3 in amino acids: CASSQPRQGNYGYTF. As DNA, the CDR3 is TGCGCCAGCAGTCAACCCAGACAGGGGAACTATGGCTACACCTTC.